One and the same sample provided the 26 T cell receptor beta chains below, sequenced in a study of CD8 T cells in ankylosing spondylitis. TCRdb re-derived calls from the 5' RACE reads in MiXCR, one entry per CDR3 protein. Here the sample spans about 96,000 distinct CDR3 sequences, 8.8% being singletons. Sequencing used blood, either unsorted or a sorted T cell fraction (not recorded which). These receptors all come from a male donor with ankylosing spondylitis or in good health (not recorded which).

The rearrangement joins TRBV7-2 to TRBJ2-1, with D possibly matching TRBD1 (5 bases). The CDR3 has 14 residues. Trimming took off 1 base at V and 4 bases at J, with 8 bases between the two ends. The germline V gene has CDR1 SGHTA and CDR2 FQGNSA. CDR3 residues: CASSLGTIYNEQFF. The CDR3 DNA follows: TGTGCCAGCAGCTTAGGGACAATTTACAATGAGCAGTTCTTC. The full variable domain, in which reference TRBV7-2 and TRBJ2-1 provide the parts outside the CDR3, is GAGVSQSPSNKVTEKGKDVELRCDPISGHTALYWYRQSLGQGLEFLIYFQGNSAPDKSGLPSDRFSAERTGGSVSTLTIQRTQQEDSAVYLCASSLGTIYNEQFFGPGTRLTVL.

At least ten counts were recorded for this clonotype. This sequence joins TRBV29-1 and TRBJ1-1; D is perhaps TRBD1 (6 bases). Trimming cost V 4 bases and J 1 base, with 7 bases left between them. CDR1 and CDR2 from the germline V gene are SQVTM and ANQGSEA. This CDR3 is built from 12 residues. The CDR3: CSVGGGNTEAFF. CDR3 bases: TGCAGCGTTGGAGGGGGGAACACTGAAGCTTTCTTT.

This clonotype was seen many times. This sequence joins TRBV5-1 and TRBJ2-5, with 9 bases that match TRBD2. The trim removed 0 bases at V and 3 bases at J, leaving 3 bases unmatched. The length of the CDR3 is 15 residues. Germline CDR1 reads SGHRS; CDR2 reads YFSETQ. The CDR3 region has the DNA TGCGCCAGCAGCTTGGGACTAGCGGAAGAAGAGACCCAGTACTTC. It specifies CASSLGLAEEETQYF.

A single count supports this clonotype. A much larger clonotype is one base distant, so this may be a read error. The CDR3, as DNA: TGCAGAGTTGAAGACTTGAAAGGGGTTTATGGCTACACCTTC. It codes for CRVEDLKGVYGYTF. The chain joins TRBV29-1 to TRBJ1-2; maybe TRBD1 (5 bases). CDR3 length: 14 residues. CDR1 is SQVTM, CDR2 ANQGSEA, per germline.

The table lists this clonotype with many counts. This chain joins TRBV7-6 and TRBJ2-3; D is possibly TRBD1 or TRBD2 (5 bases each). The germline gives CDR1 SGHVS, CDR2 FNYEAQ. The ends were cut back, 0 bases at V and 3 bases at J, with 16 bases in the middle. This CDR3 spans 17 amino acids. The CDR3 DNA is TGTGCCAGCAGCTTAGCAACCCCGGCAGGGAGAACAGATACGCAGTATTTT. Protein sequence: CASSLATPAGRTDTQYF.

This clonotype was counted at least ten times. The V and J genes are TRBV25-1 and TRBJ2-5; tentatively, D is TRBD2 (5 bases). This CDR3 has 15 amino acids. The germline V and J ends were trimmed by 3 bases and 1 base, with 12 bases remaining between them. Germline V CDR1 and CDR2: MGHDK, SYGVNS. The CDR3 DNA reads as TGTGCCAGCAGTGACTATGGACGGGGCCAAGAGACCCAGTACTTC. Translated, it gives CASSDYGRGQETQYF.

This clonotype came up many times. The chain carries TRBV7-9 and TRBJ2-2; D is uncertain. V gave up 8 bases and J gave up 5 bases, with 3 bases separating them. This CDR3 is built from 10 residues. Germline V gene data show CDR1 as SEHNR and CDR2 as FQNEAQ (reference sequence). CDR3 protein: CASGTGELFF. In DNA form, the CDR3 reads TGTGCCAGCGGGACCGGGGAGCTGTTTTTT.

This clonotype occurred many times. The chain has TRBV24-1 and TRBJ2-5, with 7 bases fitting TRBD1. Trimming removed 4 bases from V and 4 bases from J; junction bases left unmatched: 5. CDR1 is KGHDR and CDR2 is SFDVKD in the germline V gene. This CDR3 contains 14 residues. The CDR3 coding sequence is TGTGCCACCAGTGAGTCCGGGACAGTAGAGACCCAGTACTTC. It is translated as CATSESGTVETQYF.

This clonotype came up many times. The V call is TRBV18, the J call TRBJ2-5, with D unclear. The CDR3 totals 14 residues. CDR1 is KGHSH, CDR2 LQKENI, per germline. Trimming removed 0 bases from V and 3 bases from J, with 8 bases in between. CDR3 amino acids: CASSPPVSKETQYF. The CDR3 DNA is TGTGCCAGCTCACCACCCGTCTCCAAAGAGACCCAGTACTTC.

This clonotype was picked up many times. CDR3 bases: TGTGCCAGCAGCTTACGAACAGGGACGTCCGGGGAGCTGTTTTTT. Amino acids: CASSLRTGTSGELFF. The V and J genes are TRBV7-9 and TRBJ2-2, with TRBD1 as a possible D gene (6 bases). Trimming took off 2 bases at V and 6 bases at J, with 13 bases between the two ends. The CDR3 consists of 15 residues. Germline loops: CDR1 SEHNR, CDR2 FQNEAQ (reference sequence). Based on the CDR3 plus reference TRBV7-9 and TRBJ2-2, the full variable domain is DTGVSQNPRHKITKRGQNVTFRCDPISEHNRLYWYRQTLGQGPEFLTYFQNEAQLEKSRLLSDRFSAERPKGSFSTLEIQRTEQGDSAMYLCASSLRTGTSGELFFGEGSRLTVL.

Points on this clonotype: A read error may be the cause here, since a much bigger clone is one base away. The rearrangement uses TRBV9 and TRBJ2-1, with D perhaps TRBD1 (6 bases). Germline values: CDR1 SGDLS, CDR2 YYNGEE. The CDR3 is made up of 15 amino acids. Between the trimmed V and J ends, which lost 4 bases and 3 bases, there was a span of 14 bases. The CDR3 nucleotides read TGTGCCAGCAGCATCCAGGACAGAGTCTACAATGAGCAGTTCTTC. Translation: CASSIQDRVYNEQFF.

This clonotype was counted ten times or more. V and J are TRBV28 and TRBJ1-5; the D is unclear. Germline V gives CDR1 MDHEN, CDR2 SYDVKM. The CDR3 totals 17 residues. Trimming stripped 6 bases from V and 0 bases from J, with 18 bases between. CDR3 DNA sequence: TGTGCCAGCAGAAAAATCGGGGTCATATATAGCAATCAGCCCCAGCATTTT. As protein: CASRKIGVIYSNQPQHF.

This clonotype came up many times. The CDR3 bases are TGTGCCAGCAGGCGGGACAGGATGGCTTTCTTT. It is translated as CASRRDRMAFF. The genes are TRBV6-1 and TRBJ1-1; 8 positions match TRBD1. This CDR3 has 11 residues. Germline assignment: CDR1 MNHNS and CDR2 SASEGT. Trimming removed 6 bases from V and 11 bases from J; junction bases left unmatched: 5.

This clonotype has ten or more counts. The rearrangement joins TRBV7-2 to TRBJ2-1; perhaps TRBD1 as D (6 bases). Between the trimmed V and J ends, which lost 1 base and 7 bases, there was a span of 14 bases. CDR3 length equals 15 residues. Germline V CDR1 and CDR2: SGHTA, FQGNSA. The CDR3 bases are TGTGCCAGCAGCTTAGAACAGGGTGGAAAGAATGAGCAGTTCTTC. Translating gives CASSLEQGGKNEQFF.

This clonotype came up many times. Written as DNA, the CDR3 is TGTGCCAGCAGCCGGGGCAGCCAAGAGACCCAGTACTTC. It translates to CASSRGSQETQYF. The genes are TRBV7-9 and TRBJ2-5; D tentatively fits TRBD1 or TRBD2 (5 bases each). With 5 bases removed from V and 1 base from J, the gap between germline ends came to 8 bases. This CDR3 has 13 residues. CDR1 SEHNR and CDR2 FQNEAQ come from the germline V gene (reference sequence). Drawing the rest from reference TRBV7-9 and TRBJ2-5, the complete variable domain is DTGVSQNPRHKITKRGQNVTFRCDPISEHNRLYWYRQTLGQGPEFLTYFQNEAQLEKSRLLSDRFSAERPKGSFSTLEIQRTEQGDSAMYLCASSRGSQETQYFGPGTRLLVL.

This clonotype has a count of ten or more. The V call is TRBV6-1, the J call TRBJ1-1; D call uncertain. CDR3 length: 13 residues. V dropped 5 bases and J dropped 5 bases, with 12 bases sitting between them. Germline CDR1 and CDR2: MNHNS and SASEGT. CDR3 in DNA: TGTGCCAGCAGTCCTGACCGCAGTACTGAAGCTTTCTTT. As protein: CASSPDRSTEAFF.

At least ten counts were recorded for this clonotype. This sequence joins TRBV20-1 and TRBJ2-1, with D uncertain. Trimming pared 3 bases from V and 0 bases from J, leaving 15 bases between. CDR1 and CDR2 (germline): DFQATT, SNEGSKA (reference sequence). This CDR3 has 16 residues. The CDR3, as DNA: TGCAGTGCTAGGTCGTTGGTGATCAGCTCCTACAATGAGCAGTTCTTC. It translates to CSARSLVISSYNEQFF.

As to this clonotype: A much larger clone sits a single nucleotide away, making a read error possible. The chain joins TRBV7-8 to TRBJ2-1; the D is unclear. Deletions cut 5 bases from V and 3 bases from J, with 11 bases between. The CDR3 is made up of 14 amino acids. Germline V gene lookup returns CDR1 SGHVS and CDR2 FQNEAQ. CDR3: CASSDNLVYNEQFF. The CDR3 DNA reads as TGTGCCAGCAGCGATAACCTCGTCTACAATGAGCAGTTCTTC.

This clonotype was detected ten times or more. V gene TRBV6-1 combines with J gene TRBJ2-7, with TRBD2 identical over 7 bases. The CDR3 covers 14 residues. J gave up 5 bases and V 5 bases, and 9 bases lay outside the gene matches. Germline assignment: CDR1 MNHNS and CDR2 SASEGT. Written as DNA, the CDR3 is TGTGCCAGCAGTAGGACTAGGGGTATGAACGAGCAGTACTTC. Translating gives CASSRTRGMNEQYF.

This clonotype was seen many times. V and J are TRBV20-1 and TRBJ2-3, with D unresolved. Trimming removed 7 bases at V and 10 bases at J, with 21 bases between. The CDR3 is 13 residues long. Per germline, CDR1 DFQATT and CDR2 SNEGSKA (reference sequence). CDR3 protein: CSGLEDRARAQYF. The DNA for the CDR3 is TGCAGTGGTCTAGAAGATAGAGCTCGCGCGCAGTATTTT.

This clonotype was observed at least ten times. The chain recombines TRBV20-1 with TRBJ2-7, with 8 bases identical to TRBD1. The germline CDR1 and CDR2 sequences are DFQATT and SNEGSKA (reference sequence). The V segment lost 2 bases and the J segment 0 bases; nucleotides outside the gene matches: 9. The CDR3 is 16 amino acids. In DNA form, the CDR3 reads TGCAGTGCTAGAATCGAACAGGGGGTCGGCTCCTACGAGCAGTACTTC. Its translation: CSARIEQGVGSYEQYF.

Of note for this clonotype: This CDR3 is missing its conserved last phenylalanine or tryptophan, likely due to a read error. Because the CDR3's place on the DNA is in doubt, the DNA is left out and the CDR3 is given as listed by TCRdb. The chain carries TRBV12-5 and TRBJ2-2; TRBD2 is taken as the D call from the table, unchecked against the DNA. The V gene's germline CDR1 is LGHNT and CDR2 FRNRAP. The CDR3 is made up of 21 amino acids, end residues included. The CDR3 region is CVSGWPSWGTLRGAVLRGAAG.

The genes are TRBV5-1 and TRBJ2-3; 15 nucleotides agree with TRBD2. CDR3 length: 17 amino acids. The trim removed 4 bases at V and 0 bases at J, leaving 3 bases unmatched. Germline lookup yields CDR1 SGHRS and CDR2 YFSETQ. CDR3 bases: TGCGCCAGCAGCCCGGGACTAGCGGGGGGCAGCACAGATACGCAGTATTTT. Translation: CASSPGLAGGSTDTQYF.

This clonotype was detected many times. CDR3 DNA: TGTGCCAGCAGCCAAGTCAACAGCCACACCGGGGAGCTGTTTTTT. It specifies CASSQVNSHTGELFF. The V and J genes are TRBV3-1 and TRBJ2-2, with unresolved D. Germline CDR1 reads LGHDT; CDR2 reads YNNKEL (reference sequence). V lost 1 base to trimming and J lost 3 bases, with 9 bases between them. The CDR3 sequence is 15 residues long.

Points on this clonotype: A clone one base away is much larger, so this may be a read error. In DNA, the CDR3 is TGTGCCAGCAGCCAAGATCAAGGGCACGCCGGGGAGCTGTTTTTT. This codes for CASSQDQGHAGELFF. The chain recombines TRBV14 with TRBJ2-2; D not resolved. The CDR3 totals 15 residues. V shed 0 bases and J shed 6 bases, with 11 bases lying between them. Looked up from germline, CDR1 is SGHDN and CDR2 is FVKESK.

This clonotype showed up just a few times. V and J are TRBV6-1 and TRBJ2-1; 9 bases are a match to TRBD1. The CDR3 length is 15 residues. From germline, CDR1 is MNHNS and CDR2 SASEGT. Trimming took 7 bases from V and 6 from J; bases not matched to a gene: 10. CDR3 protein: CASKLQGAPGNEQFF. The CDR3 coding sequence is TGTGCCAGCAAGCTACAGGGGGCCCCCGGCAATGAGCAGTTCTTC.